The T cell receptor beta chain under discussion was sequenced for a study of response to subunit inactivated influenza vaccine. Regarding the study as a whole: Authors suggested each seasonal influenza vaccination recruits few new T cells.

One entry per CDR3 protein results from TCRdb running MiXCR on the RT-PCR reads. Among about 830,000 distinct CDR3 sequences listed, roughly 20% were seen once. In regard to this clonotype: What it binds is not known.

The specimen was PBMCs from blood, collected less than 6 days after vaccination. The TCR originated in a man aged 50-59 years who received an inactivated influenza vaccine.

CDR3 sequence reads: CASSLAQANEQFF. The CDR3 nucleotides are TGTGCCAGCAGCTTAGCGCAAGCGAATGAGCAGTTCTTC. This chain links TRBV7-7 with TRBJ2-1; D is uncertain. CDR3 length equals 13 residues. Germline V gives CDR1 SSHAT, CDR2 FNYEAQ (reference sequence). Trimming took 0 bases from V and 7 from J, leaving 7 bases between them.